This T cell receptor (beta chain) comes out of a study of molecular identifiers for immune sequencing clone quantification (dated by TCRdb to 2017 to 2018). Regarding the study in general: For a replicate experiment, RNA from approximately 20,000 or 100,000 naive CD8 T cells was divided into five aliquots, of which four were sequenced. CD8 T cells were used in a methods study to benchmark molecular-identifier clustering-based TCR repertoire sequencing (MIDCIRS) and TCR RNA copy counting.

What the research found in general, with its limitations: Modeling gave about 3.3 recovered TCR RNA copies per cell versus around 9.9 by digital PCR, implying approximately 30% capture efficiency. In CMV-specific effector cells, over 99% of molecules were held by clones above 20 RNA copies, whereas under 1% of molecules were held by such clones in naive cells. Highly expanded clone sizes could be underestimated if identical TCR molecules share a barcode. The naive libraries included spiked-in Jurkat TCR RNA (roughly nine copies' worth), and this RNA is not part of the donor repertoire. Without barcode sub-clustering, chimeric consensus sequences inflated TCR diversity; chimeras reached as high as 47%. Even against a background of 850,000 to 1,000,000 naive CD8 T cells, spiked-in Jurkat TCR RNA amounting to a single cell's worth was reported to be detectable.

The library relied on PCR. The sequencer was an Illumina HiSeq 4000. Preparation of bulk TCR libraries followed a previously described approach, with the TCR primers listed in Table S5. Purification of total RNA was performed with the Qiagen AllPrep DNA/RNA kit. Before analysis, reads from multiple sequencing runs of the same library were pooled. The original methods were these. Reads were retained only if the reads had an exact TCR constant sequence, and the retained reads were trimmed to 150 nt and grouped according to their 12-nt molecular barcodes. Reads within each barcode group were sub-clustered using a 15% Levenshtein threshold, and quality-weighted consensus sequences were constructed for each RNA molecule. Non-functional sequences were removed, as were lower-count sequences one edit away from another. On the basis of fitting two negative binomial distributions, barcode sub-clusters with fewer than 20% of the maximum read count were discarded. The raw public data were reprocessed by TCRdb itself: fastp quality trimming at Q25, MiXCR clonotype calling, in-frame beta chains only. Rows with one shared CDR3 protein collapse into an entry with the most common genes and DNA. TCRdb, not the authors, supplied the V and J calls. This sample holds roughly 71,000 distinct CDR3 sequences; about a fifth were observed only once. Approximately 1.5% of the sample goes to the ten largest clones.

From the cysteine up to the phenylalanine, the CDR3 has a length of 13 residues. The CDR3 DNA has 39 bases and is translated from base 1. The trim is 5 bases for V and 6 bases for J, with a gap of 14 bases between the germline ends. In the germline V gene (reference sequence), CDR1 corresponds to PRHDT and CDR2 to FYEKMQ. Libraries of naive CD8 T cells were generated from about 19,000 to 1,100,000 sorted cells, with 10%, 30% or 50% of the purified RNA used. Naive CD8 T cells were FACS-sorted as CD8+CD4-CCR7+CD45RA+ on a BD FACSAria II into RLT Plus buffer. To test detection sensitivity, Jurkat RNA equivalent to about ten TCR copies was spiked into samples of roughly 17,000-1,000,000 naive CD8 T cells. Enrichment of CD8 T cells was performed with RosetteSep CD8+ T Cell Enrichment Cocktail and Ficoll-Paque, after which ACK red cell lysis was carried out. This clonotype has a count of ten or more. Its antigen remains undetermined. There are no base qualities to consult, and no much larger clone falls within one base.

The receptor's source is a human donor in good health. Some libraries in this study had Jurkat cell RNA spiked in. The sequencing sample was made of naive CD8+ T cells from blood, with Jurkat cell RNA spiked in. The sample's cell subset or site, from its label and the paper: FACS-sorted CD8+CD4-CCR7+CD45RA+ naive T cells. The rearrangement combines TRBV13 with TRBJ2-7; there is no confident call for the D gene. The nucleotides read TGTGCCAGCAGCCCGAGCCGACATTTCGAGCAGTACTTC. This gives the protein CASSPSRHFEQYF. The entire variable domain, with the stretches around the CDR3 drawn from the reference TRBV13 and TRBJ2-7 proteins, is AAGVIQSPRHLIKEKRETATLKCYPIPRHDTVYWYQQGPGQDPQFLISFYEKMQSDKGSIPDRFSAQQFSDYHSELNMSSLELGDSALYFCASSPSRHFEQYFGPGTRLTVT.